The 9 T cell receptor beta chains reported below all come from one sample, sequenced in a study of cytomegalovirus exposure and HLA in healthy donors. With 60 Vbeta and 13 Jbeta primers, the PCR was carried out. Measured with immunoSEQ multiplex PCR; TCRdb has only the in-frame clones, and not every one. Here the sample table reports 100,000 to 150,000 clones. The sequenced material came from PBMCs. The origin of the receptors is a man younger than 30 in good health and CMV-seronegative.

CDR3 sequence: CASSLRGDEQFF. CDR3 sequence (DNA): TGTGCCAGCTCCCTGCGAGGAGATGAGCAGTTCTTC. This sequence joins TRBV11-1 and TRBJ2-1; D is undetermined. CDR3 length: 12 residues. Per germline, CDR1 SGHAT and CDR2 FQDESV (reference sequence). The V gene lost 8 bases and the J gene lost 8 bases, with 13 bases spanning the gap.

V is TRBV7-2 and J is TRBJ2-1; D is perhaps TRBD2 (5 bases). Trimming removed 4 bases from V and 7 bases from J, with 11 bases in between. The CDR3 loop spans 13 amino acids. Germline V gene data show CDR1 as SGHTA and CDR2 as FQGNSA. The DNA of the CDR3 is TGTGCCAGCAGCTCCCTCGAGGGTAATGAGCAGTTCTTC. It codes for CASSSLEGNEQFF.

V gene TRBV5-1 combines with J gene TRBJ1-1, with D possibly TRBD1 on 5 matching bases. CDR1 is SGHRS and CDR2 is YFSETQ in the germline V gene. The CDR3 runs 13 residues. Trimming shortened V by 7 bases and J by 5 bases, and 15 bases separated the two germline ends. CDR3 sequence: CASGQGVGTEAFF. DNA of the CDR3: TGCGCCAGCGGCCAAGGGGTGGGAACTGAAGCTTTCTTT.

V usage is TRBV18 and J usage is TRBJ1-5; 7 positions agree with TRBD1. V was pared by 3 bases and J by 4 bases, with 6 bases of the junction left unmatched. Germline CDR1 reads KGHSH; CDR2 reads LQKENI. The CDR3 totals 15 residues. The CDR3 spells CASSPRGGSNQPQHF. Here the CDR3 DNA reads TGTGCCAGCTCACCGAGAGGGGGCAGTAATCAGCCCCAGCATTTT.

This chain connects TRBV25-1 to TRBJ2-2; D is ambiguous. Germline-derived CDR1 and CDR2 are MGHDK and SYGVNS. The V gene lost 4 bases and the J gene lost 5 bases, with 17 bases spanning the gap. The length of the CDR3 is 16 residues. The CDR3 protein is CASSASTEPRTGELFF. DNA of the CDR3: TGTGCCAGCAGTGCCAGCACCGAGCCGAGGACCGGGGAGCTGTTTTTT.

The chain couples TRBV5-1 to TRBJ1-2, with a weak D call TRBD1 (6 bases). Trimming removed 1 base at V and 0 bases at J, with 13 bases between. The CDR3 extends over 16 amino acids. The germline gives CDR1 SGHRS, CDR2 YFSETQ. The CDR3 protein is CASSLMDRTSNYGYTF. The CDR3 nucleotides read TGCGCCAGCAGCTTGATGGACAGAACTTCTAACTATGGCTACACCTTC.

CDR3 DNA: TGTGCCAGCAGTCCCATCCTACAGGGGAGCACTGAAGCTTTCTTT. This sequence encodes CASSPILQGSTEAFF. The chain couples TRBV6-5 to TRBJ1-1; TRBD1 matches 7 bases. The V gene's germline CDR1 is MNHEY and CDR2 SVGAGI. The CDR3 spans 15 residues. Unmatched junction bases numbered 10, after V lost 5 bases and J lost 4 bases.

V gene TRBV6-1 combines with J gene TRBJ1-4; the match to TRBD1 covers 9 bases. This CDR3 has 15 amino acids. Trimming took 3 bases from V and 8 from J; bases not matched to a gene: 7. Germline values: CDR1 MNHNS, CDR2 SASEGT. CDR3 sequence reads: CASSDIGTGREKLFF. The CDR3 nucleotides read TGTGCCAGCAGTGATATAGGGACAGGGAGGGAAAAACTGTTTTTT.

The DNA of the CDR3 is TGTGCCAGCAGCGGACAGGGCACAGATACGCAGTATTTT. Encoded protein: CASSGQGTDTQYF. The V and J genes are TRBV6-6 and TRBJ2-3; 7 bases are a match to TRBD1. The CDR3 totals 13 residues. Losses at the gene ends were 6 bases for V and 1 base for J; bases not matched to a gene: 1. The germline gives CDR1 MNHNY, CDR2 SVGAGI (reference sequence).